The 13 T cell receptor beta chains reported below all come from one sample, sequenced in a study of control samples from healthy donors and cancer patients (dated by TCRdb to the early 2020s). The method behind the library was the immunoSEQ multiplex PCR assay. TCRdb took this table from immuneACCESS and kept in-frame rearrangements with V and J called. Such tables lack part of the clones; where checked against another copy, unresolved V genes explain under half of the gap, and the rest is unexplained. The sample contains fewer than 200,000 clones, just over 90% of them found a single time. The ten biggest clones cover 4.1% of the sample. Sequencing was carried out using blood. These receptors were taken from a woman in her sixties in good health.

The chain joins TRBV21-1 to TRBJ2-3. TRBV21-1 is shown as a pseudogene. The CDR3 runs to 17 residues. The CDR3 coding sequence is TGTGCCAGCAGCAAATTTGGGACCCCGCTTTGCACAGATACGCAGTATTTT. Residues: CASSKFGTPLCTDTQYF.

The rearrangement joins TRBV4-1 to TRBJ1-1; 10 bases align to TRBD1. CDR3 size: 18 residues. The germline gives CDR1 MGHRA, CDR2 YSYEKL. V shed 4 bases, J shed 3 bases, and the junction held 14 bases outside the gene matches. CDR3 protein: CASSRRERTGGTDTEAFF. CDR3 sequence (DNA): TGCGCCAGCAGCCGGAGAGAGAGGACAGGGGGTACGGACACTGAAGCTTTCTTT.

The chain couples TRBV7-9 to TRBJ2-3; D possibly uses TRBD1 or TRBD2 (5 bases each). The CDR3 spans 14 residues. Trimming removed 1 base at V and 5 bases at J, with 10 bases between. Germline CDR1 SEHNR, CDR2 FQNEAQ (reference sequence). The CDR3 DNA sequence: TGTGCCAGCAGCTTAGATATGGGGGAAGATACGCAGTATTTT. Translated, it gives CASSLDMGEDTQYF.

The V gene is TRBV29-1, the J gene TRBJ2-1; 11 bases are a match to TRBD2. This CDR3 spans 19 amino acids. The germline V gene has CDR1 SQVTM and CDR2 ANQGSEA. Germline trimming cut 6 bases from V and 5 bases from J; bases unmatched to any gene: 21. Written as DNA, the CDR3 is TGCAGCGTCCCCCCGGGGGGTAGCGGGGGGGCTTGGGATAACAATGAGCAGTTCTTC. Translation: CSVPPGGSGGAWDNNEQFF.

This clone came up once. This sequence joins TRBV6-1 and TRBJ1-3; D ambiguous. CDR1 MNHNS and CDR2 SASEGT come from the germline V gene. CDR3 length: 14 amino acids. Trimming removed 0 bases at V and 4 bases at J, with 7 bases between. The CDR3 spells CASSEAGSGNTIYF. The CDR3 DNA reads TGTGCCAGCAGTGAAGCGGGATCCGGAAACACCATATATTTT.

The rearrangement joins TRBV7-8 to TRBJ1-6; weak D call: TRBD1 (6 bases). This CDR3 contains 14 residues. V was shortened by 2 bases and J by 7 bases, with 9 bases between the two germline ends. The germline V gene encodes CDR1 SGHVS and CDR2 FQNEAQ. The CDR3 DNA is TGTGCCAGCAGCTTACAGGGGCCGAATTCACCCCTCCACTTT. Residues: CASSLQGPNSPLHF.

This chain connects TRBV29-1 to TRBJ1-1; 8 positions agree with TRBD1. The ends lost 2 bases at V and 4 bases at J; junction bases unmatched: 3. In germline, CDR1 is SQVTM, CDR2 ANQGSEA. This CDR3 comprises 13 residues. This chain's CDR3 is CSVEITGGTEAFF. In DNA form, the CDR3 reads TGCAGCGTTGAAATCACAGGGGGCACTGAAGCTTTCTTT.

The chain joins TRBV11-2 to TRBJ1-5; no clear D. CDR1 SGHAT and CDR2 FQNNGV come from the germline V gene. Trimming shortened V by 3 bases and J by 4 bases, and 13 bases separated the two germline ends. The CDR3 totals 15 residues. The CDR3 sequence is CASSLGDGLNQPQHF. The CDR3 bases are TGTGCCAGCAGCTTGGGTGACGGGTTAAATCAGCCCCAGCATTTT.

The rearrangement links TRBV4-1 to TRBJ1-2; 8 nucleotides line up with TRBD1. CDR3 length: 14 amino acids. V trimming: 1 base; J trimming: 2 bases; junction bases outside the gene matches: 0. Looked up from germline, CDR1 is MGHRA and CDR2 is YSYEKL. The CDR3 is CASSQGTGNYGYTF. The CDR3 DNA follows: TGCGCCAGCAGCCAAGGGACAGGGAACTATGGCTACACCTTC.

CDR3 sequence reads: CASSSGAGLTYEQYF. The CDR3 bases are TGTGCCAGCAGCTCGGGGGCAGGGTTAACCTACGAGCAGTACTTC. The V and J genes are TRBV5-4 and TRBJ2-7; TRBD1 or TRBD2 may be the D gene (6 bases each). The germline CDR1 and CDR2 sequences are SGHNT and YYREEE (reference sequence). The CDR3 is 15 residues long. V was pared by 3 bases and J by 2 bases, with 15 bases between.

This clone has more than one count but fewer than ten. The CDR3 loop reads CASTPLVNRGGNTIYF. The DNA of the CDR3 is TGTGCCAGCACACCGTTGGTTAACAGGGGAGGAAACACCATATATTTT. The rearrangement links TRBV4-2 to TRBJ1-3; TRBD1 matches at 7 bases. This CDR3 has 16 residues. Germline CDR1 reads LGHNA; CDR2 reads YNFKEQ. V gave up 7 bases and J gave up 4 bases; unmatched junction bases: 13.

The CDR3 region is CAGFPPGQEVAFF. CDR3 DNA: TGTGCCGGCTTCCCCCCGGGACAGGAGGTAGCTTTCTTT. V usage is TRBV30 and J usage is TRBJ1-1; 8 bases agree with TRBD1. The CDR3 sequence is 13 residues long. V lost 8 bases to trimming and J lost 10 bases; unmatched junction nucleotides: 15. Germline V gives CDR1 GTSNPN, CDR2 SVGIG (reference sequence).

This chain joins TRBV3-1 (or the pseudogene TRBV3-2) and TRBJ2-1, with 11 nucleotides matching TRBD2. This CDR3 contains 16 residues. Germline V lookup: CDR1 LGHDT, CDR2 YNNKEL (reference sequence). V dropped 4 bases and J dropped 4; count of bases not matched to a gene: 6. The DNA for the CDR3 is TGTGCCAGCAGCCCCCCTAGCGGGGGGTATTACAATGAGCAGTTCTTC. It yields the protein CASSPPSGGYYNEQFF.